One TCR beta chain is described in this entry. Its antigen is still unknown. The data are from a study of T cell clonotyping in hematopoietic cell transplantation. General study points: After transplant, recipient diversity fell while pathologically expanded clonotypes grew through day 180.

The CDR3 consists of 14 residues. CDR1 is KGHSH, CDR2 LQKENI, per germline. Trimming pared 2 bases from V and 0 bases from J, leaving 8 bases between. Blood collection times were about day -28 and days 30, 100, 180 posttransplant. Sequenced by immunoSEQ multiplex PCR; TCRdb stores in-frame clones only, minus some. This table holds around 10,000 clones, 93% found once. The chain combines TRBV18 with TRBJ2-7; D remains unclear. This clonotype was sampled from a male patient between 45 and 60 years old who had an allogeneic stem cell transplant from a related donor, so T cells may come from the graft donor. Some clones in this sample may be carry-over from other donors' samples. Specimen: PBMCs, collected 100 days after allogeneic stem cell transplant. DNA of the CDR3: TGTGCCAGCTCACCAATAGGAAGCTCCTACGAGCAGTACTTC. Encoded protein: CASSPIGSSYEQYF.